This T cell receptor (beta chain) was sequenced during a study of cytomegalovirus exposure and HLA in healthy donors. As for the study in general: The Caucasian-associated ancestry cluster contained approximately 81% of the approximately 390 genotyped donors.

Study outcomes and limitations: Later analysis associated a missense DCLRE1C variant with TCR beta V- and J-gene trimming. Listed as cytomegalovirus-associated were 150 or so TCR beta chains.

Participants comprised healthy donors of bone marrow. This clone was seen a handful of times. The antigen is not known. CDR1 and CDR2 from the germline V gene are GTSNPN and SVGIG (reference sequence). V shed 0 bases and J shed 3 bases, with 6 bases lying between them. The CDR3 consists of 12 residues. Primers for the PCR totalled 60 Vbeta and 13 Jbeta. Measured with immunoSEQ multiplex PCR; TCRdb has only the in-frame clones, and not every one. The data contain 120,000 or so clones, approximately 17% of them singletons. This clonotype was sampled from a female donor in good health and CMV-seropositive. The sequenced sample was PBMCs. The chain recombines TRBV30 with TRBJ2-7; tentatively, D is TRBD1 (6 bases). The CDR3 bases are TGTGCCTGGAGTGTAGGGGGCTACGAGCAGTACTTC. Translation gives CAWSVGGYEQYF. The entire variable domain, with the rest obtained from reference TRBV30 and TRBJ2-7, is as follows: SQTIHQWPATLVQPVGSPLSLECTVEGTSNPNLYWYRQAAGRGLQLLFYSVGIGQISSEVPQNLSASRPQDRQFILSSKKLLLSDSGFYLCAWSVGGYEQYFGPGTRLTVT.